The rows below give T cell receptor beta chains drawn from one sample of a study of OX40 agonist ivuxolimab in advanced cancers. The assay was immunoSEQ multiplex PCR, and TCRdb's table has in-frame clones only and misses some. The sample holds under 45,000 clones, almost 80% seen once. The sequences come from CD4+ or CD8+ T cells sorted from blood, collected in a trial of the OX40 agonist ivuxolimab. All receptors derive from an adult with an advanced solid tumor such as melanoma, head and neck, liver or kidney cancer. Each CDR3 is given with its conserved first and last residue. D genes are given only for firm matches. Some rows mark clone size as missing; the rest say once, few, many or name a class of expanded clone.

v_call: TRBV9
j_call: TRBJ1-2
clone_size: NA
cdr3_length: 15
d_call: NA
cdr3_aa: CASSAEEGPKRGYTF
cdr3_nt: TGTGCCAGCAGCGCGGAAGAGGGACCCAAGCGCGGCTACACCTTC

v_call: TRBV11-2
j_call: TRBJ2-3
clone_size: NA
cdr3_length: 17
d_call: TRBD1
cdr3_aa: CASSLDLDRGSTDTQYF
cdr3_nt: TGTGCCAGCAGCTTAGATCTTGACAGGGGGAGCACAGATACGCAGTATTTT

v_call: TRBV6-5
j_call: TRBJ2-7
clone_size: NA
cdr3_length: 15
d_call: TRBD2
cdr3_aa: CASRGSGENNYEQYF
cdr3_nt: TGTGCCAGCAGGGGGAGCGGGGAAAACAACTACGAGCAGTACTTC

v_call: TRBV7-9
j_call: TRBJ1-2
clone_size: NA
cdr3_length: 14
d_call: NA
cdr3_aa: CASSFGTRGDGYTF
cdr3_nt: TGTGCCAGCAGCTTCGGGACACGGGGGGATGGCTACACCTTC

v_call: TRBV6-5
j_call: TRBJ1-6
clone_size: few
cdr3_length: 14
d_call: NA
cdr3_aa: CASSYQRYNSPLHF
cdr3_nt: TGTGCCAGCAGTTACCAAAGATATAATTCACCCCTCCACTTT

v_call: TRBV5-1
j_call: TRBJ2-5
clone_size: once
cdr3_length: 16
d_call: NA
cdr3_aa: CASSSFAEAGQETQYF
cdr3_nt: TGCGCCAGCAGCTCATTCGCGGAGGCGGGGCAAGAGACCCAGTACTTC

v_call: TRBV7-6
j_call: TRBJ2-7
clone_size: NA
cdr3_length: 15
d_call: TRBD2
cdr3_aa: CASSMGLAGDGEQYF
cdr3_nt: TGTGCCAGCAGCATGGGACTAGCGGGAGATGGCGAGCAGTACTTC

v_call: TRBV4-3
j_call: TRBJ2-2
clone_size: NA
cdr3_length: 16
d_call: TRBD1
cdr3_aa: CASSQDGQGPTGELFF
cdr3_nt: TGCGCCAGCAGCCAAGACGGACAGGGCCCCACCGGGGAGCTGTTTTTT

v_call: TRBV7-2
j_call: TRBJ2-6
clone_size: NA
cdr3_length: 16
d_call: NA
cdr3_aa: CASSLQTEYWANVLTF
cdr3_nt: TGTGCCAGCAGCTTACAAACGGAGTACTGGGCCAACGTCCTGACTTTC

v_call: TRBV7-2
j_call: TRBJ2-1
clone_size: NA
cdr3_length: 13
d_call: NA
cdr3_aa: CASSLESLNEQFF
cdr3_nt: TGTGCCAGCAGCTTAGAATCCCTGAATGAGCAGTTCTTC

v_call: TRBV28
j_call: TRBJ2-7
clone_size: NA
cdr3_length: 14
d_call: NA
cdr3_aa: CASSPPGYTYEQYF
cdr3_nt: TGTGCCAGCAGCCCCCCGGGATACACCTACGAGCAGTACTTC

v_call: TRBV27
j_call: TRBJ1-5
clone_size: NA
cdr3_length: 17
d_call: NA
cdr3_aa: CASSSLGAPIGNQPQHF
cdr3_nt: TGTGCCAGCAGCTCCTTGGGGGCCCCGATAGGCAATCAGCCCCAGCATTTT

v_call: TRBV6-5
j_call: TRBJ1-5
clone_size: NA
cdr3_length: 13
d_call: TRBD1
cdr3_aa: CASSLTGGQPQHF
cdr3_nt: TGTGCCAGCAGTCTTACAGGGGGACAGCCCCAGCATTTT

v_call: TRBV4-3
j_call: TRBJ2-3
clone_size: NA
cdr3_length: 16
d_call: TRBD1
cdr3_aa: CASSLTGGDIWGTQYF
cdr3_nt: TGCGCCAGCAGCCTCACAGGGGGTGACATATGGGGTACGCAGTATTTT

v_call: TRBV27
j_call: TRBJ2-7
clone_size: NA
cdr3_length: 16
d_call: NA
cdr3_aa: CASSLKAGQPRNEQYF
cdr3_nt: TGTGCCAGCAGTTTAAAGGCCGGGCAGCCTCGCAACGAGCAGTACTTC

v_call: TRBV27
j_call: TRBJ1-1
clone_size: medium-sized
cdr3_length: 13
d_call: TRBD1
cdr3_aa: CASSPGTGTEAFF
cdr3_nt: TGTGCCAGCAGTCCGGGGACAGGGACTGAAGCTTTCTTT

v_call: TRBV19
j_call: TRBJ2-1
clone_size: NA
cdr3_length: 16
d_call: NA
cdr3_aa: CASSIVGPYSGPEQFF
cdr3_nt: TGTGCCAGTAGTATAGTGGGGCCCTACAGTGGTCCAGAGCAGTTCTTC

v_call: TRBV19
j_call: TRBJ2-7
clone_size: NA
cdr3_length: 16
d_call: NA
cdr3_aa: CASSLRTETASYEQYF
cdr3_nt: TGTGCCAGTAGTCTCCGGACTGAAACGGCCTCCTACGAGCAGTACTTC

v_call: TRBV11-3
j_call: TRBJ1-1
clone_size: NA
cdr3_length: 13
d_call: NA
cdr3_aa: CASSLVEGTEAFF
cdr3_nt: TGTGCCAGCAGCTTAGTTGAGGGGACTGAAGCTTTCTTT

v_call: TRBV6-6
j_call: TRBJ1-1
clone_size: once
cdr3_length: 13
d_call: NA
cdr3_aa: CASSYAENTEAFF
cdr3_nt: TGTGCCAGCAGTTACGCAGAGAACACTGAAGCTTTCTTT

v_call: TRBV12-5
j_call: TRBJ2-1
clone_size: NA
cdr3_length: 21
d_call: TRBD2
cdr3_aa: CASGLVLGLAGAGSSYNEQFF
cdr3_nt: TGTGCTAGTGGTTTGGTATTAGGACTAGCGGGAGCTGGGAGCTCCTACAATGAGCAGTTCTTC

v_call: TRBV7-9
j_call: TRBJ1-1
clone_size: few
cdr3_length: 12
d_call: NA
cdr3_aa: CASNRRNTEAFF
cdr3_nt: TGTGCCAGCAACCGACGGAACACTGAAGCTTTCTTT

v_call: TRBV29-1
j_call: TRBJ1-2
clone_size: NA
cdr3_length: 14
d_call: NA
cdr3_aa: CSVEDRRDGYGYTF
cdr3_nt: TGCAGCGTTGAAGATCGTCGGGATGGCTATGGCTACACCTTC

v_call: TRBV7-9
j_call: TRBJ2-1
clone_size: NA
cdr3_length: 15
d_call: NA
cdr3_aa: CASSRTGSSYNEQFF
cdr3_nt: TGTGCCAGCTCCCGTACAGGGAGCTCCTACAATGAGCAGTTCTTC

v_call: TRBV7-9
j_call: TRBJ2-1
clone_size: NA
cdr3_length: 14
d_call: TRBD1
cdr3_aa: CASSATGGLNEQFF
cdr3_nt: TGTGCCAGCAGCGCCACAGGGGGCCTCAATGAGCAGTTCTTC

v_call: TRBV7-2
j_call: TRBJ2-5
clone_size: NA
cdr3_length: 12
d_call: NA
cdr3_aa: CASSWVEETQYF
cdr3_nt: TGTGCCAGCAGTTGGGTGGAAGAGACCCAGTACTTC

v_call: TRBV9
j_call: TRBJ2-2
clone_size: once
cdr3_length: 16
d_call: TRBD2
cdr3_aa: CASSVDYGLVNGELFF
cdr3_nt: TGTGCCAGCAGCGTAGATTATGGACTAGTGAACGGGGAGCTGTTTTTT

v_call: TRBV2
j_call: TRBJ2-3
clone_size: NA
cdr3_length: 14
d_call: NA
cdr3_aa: CASIPRGELDTQYF
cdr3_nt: TGTGCCAGCATCCCTCGTGGCGAGCTAGATACGCAGTATTTT

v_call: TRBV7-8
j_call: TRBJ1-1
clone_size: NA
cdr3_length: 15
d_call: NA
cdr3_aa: CASSLPGRRETEAFF
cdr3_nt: TGTGCCAGCAGCTTACCGGGCCGCCGTGAGACTGAAGCTTTCTTT

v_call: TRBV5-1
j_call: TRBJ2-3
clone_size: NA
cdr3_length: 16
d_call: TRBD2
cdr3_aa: CASSTSGGSFTDTQYF
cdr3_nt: TGCGCCAGCAGCACTAGCGGGGGGTCCTTCACAGATACGCAGTATTTT

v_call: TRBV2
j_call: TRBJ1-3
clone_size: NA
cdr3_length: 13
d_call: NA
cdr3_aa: CASSVQQGNTIYF
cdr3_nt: TGTGCCAGCAGTGTACAGCAAGGAAACACCATATATTTT

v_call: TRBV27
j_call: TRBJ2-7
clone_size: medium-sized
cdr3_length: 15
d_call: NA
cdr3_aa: CASSPRGWEIGEQYF
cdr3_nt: TGTGCCAGCAGTCCCCGGGGGTGGGAGATAGGCGAGCAGTACTTC

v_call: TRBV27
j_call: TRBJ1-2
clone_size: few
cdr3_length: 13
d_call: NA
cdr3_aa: CASWSGTAGGYTF
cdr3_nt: TGTGCCAGCTGGTCCGGGACGGCCGGCGGGTACACCTTC

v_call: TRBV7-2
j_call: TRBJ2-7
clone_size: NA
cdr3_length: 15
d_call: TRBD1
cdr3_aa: CASSFSGQTSAEQYF
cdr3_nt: TGTGCCAGCAGTTTCTCGGGACAGACTTCCGCCGAGCAGTACTTC

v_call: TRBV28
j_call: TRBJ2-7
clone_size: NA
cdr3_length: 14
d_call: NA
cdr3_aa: CASSLYRESYEQYF
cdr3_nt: TGTGCCAGCAGTTTATACCGGGAGTCCTACGAGCAGTACTTC

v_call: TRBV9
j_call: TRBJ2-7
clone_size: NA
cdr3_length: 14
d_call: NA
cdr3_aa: CASSVSPLDDEQYF
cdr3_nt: TGTGCCAGCAGCGTAAGCCCTCTCGATGACGAGCAGTACTTC

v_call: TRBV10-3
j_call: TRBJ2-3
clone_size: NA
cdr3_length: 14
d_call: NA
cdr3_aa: CAIRDSSGTDTQYF
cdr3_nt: TGTGCCATCCGGGACTCTAGCGGCACAGATACGCAGTATTTT